The 20 T cell receptor beta chains below come from one sample, sequenced in a study of cytomegalovirus exposure and HLA in healthy donors (dated by TCRdb to between 2016 and 2019). The library was prepared using the immunoSEQ multiplex PCR assay. A mixture of 60 forward primers for TCR Vbeta segments and 13 reverse primers for TCR Jbeta segments was used in the multiplex PCR. TCRdb took over this immuneACCESS table, retaining in-frame rearrangements with V and J assigned. Such tables are incomplete; in checked studies, under half of the missing clones stem from an unresolved V gene, and the remainder is unexplained. For this sample the table gives 100,000 to 150,000 clones, of which 70% to 85% were detected only once. The ten largest clones represent roughly 1.1% of the sample. Sequenced material: PBMCs. These receptor sequences come from a boy younger than 18 in good health and CMV-seronegative.

The J gene is TRBJ1-5, the V gene TRBV6-5; D might be TRBD1 (5 bases). Deletions cut 6 bases from V and 6 bases from J, with 12 bases between. The CDR3 runs 13 residues. CDR1 and CDR2 from the germline V gene are MNHEY and SVGAGI. The CDR3 sequence is CASSPGGVQPQHF. The CDR3 nucleotides are TGTGCCAGCAGCCCTGGGGGGGTTCAGCCCCAGCATTTT.

The rearrangement uses TRBV6-6 and TRBJ2-3; D is unresolved. CDR1 is MNHNY and CDR2 is SVGAGI in the germline V gene (reference sequence). V gave up 6 bases and J gave up 6 bases, with 10 bases separating them. This CDR3 is built from 12 residues. As DNA, the CDR3 is TGTGCCAGCAGGACGCCGGAGGATACGCAGTATTTT. Amino acids: CASRTPEDTQYF.

The V gene is TRBV5-1, the J gene TRBJ2-7; D may be TRBD1 (6 bases). Looked up from germline, CDR1 is SGHRS and CDR2 is YFSETQ. Trimming took off 4 bases at V and 2 bases at J, with 13 bases between the two ends. CDR3 length: 14 amino acids. DNA for the CDR3: TGCGCCAGCAGCAAGGGACAAGGGACCTACGAGCAGTACTTC. The encoded protein is CASSKGQGTYEQYF. Variable domain in full (rest from reference TRBV5-1 and TRBJ2-7): KAGVTQTPRYLIKTRGQQVTLSCSPISGHRSVSWYQQTPGQGLQFLFEYFSETQRNKGNFPGRFSGRQFSNSRSEMNVSTLELGDSALYLCASSKGQGTYEQYFGPGTRLTVT.

The chain combines TRBV2 with TRBJ2-3; 11 bases match TRBD2. CDR3 length equals 16 residues. The junction had 6 bases not matched to a gene; V was cut back by 5 bases and J by 2 bases. In germline, CDR1 is SNHLY, CDR2 FYNNEI. The DNA for the CDR3 is TGTGCCAGCAGTACCACTAGCGGGAGAACCACAGATACGCAGTATTTT. It codes for CASSTTSGRTTDTQYF.

The CDR3 region is CASTLAGQETQYF. CDR3 sequence (DNA): TGCGCCAGCACGCTAGCGGGACAGGAGACCCAGTACTTC. The gene calls are TRBV5-1 and TRBJ2-5; 9 nucleotides align to TRBD2. The V segment lost 6 bases and the J segment 5 bases; nucleotides outside the gene matches: 5. Looked up from germline, CDR1 is SGHRS and CDR2 is YFSETQ. The CDR3 sequence is 13 residues long.

This clone was counted a single time. The J gene is TRBJ2-5, the V gene TRBV9; possible D gene TRBD1, 5 bases. Germline CDR1 is SGDLS and CDR2 is YYNGEE. There are 12 residues in the CDR3. The V end was cut by 0 bases, the J end by 5 bases, with 5 bases between. CDR3 sequence: CASSVEGETQYF. DNA for the CDR3: TGTGCCAGCAGCGTAGAGGGGGAGACCCAGTACTTC.

This rearrangement joins TRBV7-2 to TRBJ1-5, with D possibly TRBD1 on 5 matching bases. V shed 1 base and J shed 2 bases, with 9 bases lying between them. CDR3 length: 15 residues. Germline V lookup: CDR1 SGHTA, CDR2 FQGNSA. CDR3 sequence reads: CASSLVAGGNQPQHF. CDR3 nucleotide sequence: TGTGCCAGCAGCTTAGTGGCGGGGGGCAATCAGCCCCAGCATTTT.

The chain couples TRBV5-6 to TRBJ1-1; D is unclear. Germline CDR1 is SGHDT and CDR2 is YYEEEE. This CDR3 contains 12 residues. The ends were cut back, 2 bases at V and 7 bases at J, with 9 bases in the middle. The CDR3 nucleotides read TGTGCCAGCAGCTTACTGAGGAATGAAGCTTTCTTT. Amino acid sequence: CASSLLRNEAFF.

The sample holds one count of this clone. In DNA form, the CDR3 reads TGCGCCAGCCAAACCGAGACAGGGGCTAACTATGGCTACACCTTC. Translating it yields CASQTETGANYGYTF. The chain has TRBV4-1 and TRBJ1-2; TRBD1 matches 8 bases. After removal of 8 bases from V and 0 bases from J, the junction contained 8 bases not matched to a gene. The germline gives CDR1 MGHRA, CDR2 YSYEKL. The length of the CDR3 is 15 residues.

V and J are TRBV5-1 and TRBJ1-1; D call uncertain. Germline loops: CDR1 SGHRS, CDR2 YFSETQ. This CDR3 has 14 amino acids. With 0 bases removed from V and 4 bases from J, the gap between germline ends came to 10 bases. The CDR3 nucleotides are TGCGCCAGCAGCTTGGGGGTAGGAGTCACTGAAGCTTTCTTT. Protein product: CASSLGVGVTEAFF. Looking up the rest from reference TRBV5-1 and TRBJ1-1 gives the full variable domain: KAGVTQTPRYLIKTRGQQVTLSCSPISGHRSVSWYQQTPGQGLQFLFEYFSETQRNKGNFPGRFSGRQFSNSRSEMNVSTLELGDSALYLCASSLGVGVTEAFFGQGTRLTVV.

V is TRBV25-1 and J is TRBJ2-3, with D maybe TRBD2 (5 bases). The germline V gene has CDR1 MGHDK and CDR2 SYGVNS. This CDR3 contains 11 residues. V was cut by 4 bases and J by 9 bases, with 8 bases left in between. The CDR3 DNA sequence: TGTGCCAGCAGTGGAGGGTCGACGCAGTATTTT. Its protein is CASSGGSTQYF.

The chain recombines TRBV9 with TRBJ2-5; 8 bases match TRBD2. The length of the CDR3 is 15 residues. Germline V gives CDR1 SGDLS, CDR2 YYNGEE. J gave up 5 bases and V 0 bases, and 6 bases lay outside the gene matches. The CDR3 coding sequence is TGTGCCAGCAGCGTAGGGGAACGGGAGGGGGAGACCCAGTACTTC. This codes for CASSVGEREGETQYF.

This clone was picked up one time. The chain links TRBV6-5 to TRBJ1-5, with no clear D. Germline V CDR1 and CDR2: MNHEY, SVGAGI. V was shortened by 6 bases and J by 0 bases, with 12 bases between the two germline ends. This CDR3 has 15 amino acids. CDR3 DNA: TGTGCCAGCAGGACTGGCACCTCTAGCAATCAGCCCCAGCATTTT. Translated, it gives CASRTGTSSNQPQHF.

This rearrangement joins TRBV18 to TRBJ2-1, with 11 positions matching TRBD1. The CDR3 runs 17 residues. The V segment lost 3 bases and the J segment 2 bases; nucleotides outside the gene matches: 6. CDR1 and CDR2 from the germline V gene are KGHSH and LQKENI. This CDR3 is CASSPSWTGGTYNEQFF. The CDR3 bases are TGTGCCAGCTCACCGAGTTGGACAGGGGGCACCTACAATGAGCAGTTCTTC.

The genes are TRBV27 and TRBJ2-7; 8 nucleotides line up with TRBD1. V was pared by 8 bases and J by 2 bases, with 5 bases of the junction left unmatched. Germline CDR1 reads MNHEY; CDR2 reads SMNVEV (reference sequence). The CDR3 contains 13 residues. The CDR3 here is CASSDRAPYEQYF. In DNA, the CDR3 is TGTGCCAGCTCGGACAGGGCTCCCTACGAGCAGTACTTC.

The rearrangement uses TRBV30 and TRBJ1-1; 9 nucleotides match TRBD1. The germline gives CDR1 GTSNPN, CDR2 SVGIG (reference sequence). This CDR3 spans 13 amino acids. The trim removed 0 bases at V and 6 bases at J, leaving 2 bases unmatched. The CDR3 region has the DNA TGTGCCTGGAGTGTACAGGGGGCAGCTGAAGCTTTCTTT. Protein sequence: CAWSVQGAAEAFF.

This chain uses TRBV6-5 with TRBJ2-5, with a tentative D call TRBD2 (5 bases). The length of the CDR3 is 15 residues. Germline V gene sequence: CDR1 MNHEY, CDR2 SVGAGI. V gave up 2 bases and J gave up 5 bases, with 15 bases separating them. The DNA of the CDR3 is TGTGCCAGCAGTTACGTTCTGCGGGCGAGTGAGACCCAGTACTTC. Its translation is CASSYVLRASETQYF.

CDR3 bases: TGTGCCAGCAGCCCCCTAGCGGGAGAGTACAATGAGCAGTTCTTC. Its translation is CASSPLAGEYNEQFF. The chain has TRBV5-6 and TRBJ2-1, with 10 nucleotides matching TRBD2. The CDR3 runs 15 residues. Germline assignment: CDR1 SGHDT and CDR2 YYEEEE. The trim removed 4 bases at V and 4 bases at J, leaving 5 bases unmatched.

V and J are TRBV5-4 and TRBJ2-7, with D perhaps matching TRBD1 (5 bases). Trimming shortened V by 4 bases and J by 5 bases, and 13 bases separated the two germline ends. Germline CDR1 reads SGHNT; CDR2 reads YYREEE (reference sequence). The CDR3 runs 13 residues. The CDR3 here is CASSLQGSHEQYF. For the CDR3, the DNA is TGTGCCAGCAGCCTCCAGGGATCCCACGAGCAGTACTTC.

This chain joins TRBV4-2 and TRBJ2-7; tentatively, D is TRBD1 (5 bases). With 4 bases removed from V and 7 bases from J, the gap between germline ends came to 11 bases. Germline CDR1 reads LGHNA; CDR2 reads YNFKEQ. There are 12 residues in the CDR3. This CDR3 is CASSPQGGEQYF. CDR3 coding DNA: TGTGCCAGCAGCCCGCAGGGTGGGGAGCAGTACTTC.